Below, 21 T cell receptor beta chains from the same sample are listed, as sequenced in a study of control samples from healthy donors and cancer patients. TCRdb keeps only in-frame clones here, not all; method: immunoSEQ multiplex PCR. The data show 100,000 to 150,000 clones, over 75% seen once. Sequenced input: blood. These receptors were taken from a man aged 35-49 years in good health.

The chain couples TRBV7-3 to TRBJ1-3, with D unresolved. Germline V CDR1 and CDR2: SGHTA, FQGTGA. Trimming removed 2 bases from V and 0 bases from J, with 14 bases in between. The CDR3 has 17 amino acids. DNA for the CDR3: TGTGCCAGCAGCTTAGGCTATCGGCAGACCTCTGGAAACACCATATATTTT. It encodes CASSLGYRQTSGNTIYF. Filled out from reference TRBV7-3 and TRBJ1-3, the complete variable domain reads GAGVSQTPSNKVTEKGKYVELRCDPISGHTALYWYRQSLGQGPEFLIYFQGTGAADDSGLPNDRFFAVRPEGSVSTLKIQRTERGDSAVYLCASSLGYRQTSGNTIYFGEGSWLTVV.

CDR3 residues: CASSLDGGGAYEQYF. The CDR3 region has the DNA TGCGCCAGCAGCTTGGATGGCGGGGGGGCTTACGAGCAGTACTTC. This chain joins TRBV5-1 and TRBJ2-7; 9 bases are a match to TRBD2. The CDR3 runs 15 residues. The germline V gene encodes CDR1 SGHRS and CDR2 YFSETQ. The junction had 5 bases not matched to a gene; V was cut back by 0 bases and J by 4 bases.

The rearrangement uses TRBV10-3 and TRBJ2-3, with 15 nucleotides matching TRBD2. Germline V gives CDR1 ENHRY, CDR2 SYGVKD. The CDR3 consists of 15 residues. Trimming cost V 6 bases and J 4 bases; bases outside gene matches: 2. CDR3 sequence reads: CAIRGLAGGADTQYF. The CDR3 DNA sequence: TGTGCCATCAGAGGACTAGCGGGGGGGGCAGATACGCAGTATTTT.

V gene TRBV4-1 combines with J gene TRBJ2-3, with no clear D. Germline values: CDR1 MGHRA, CDR2 YSYEKL. The CDR3 length is 15 residues. Between the trimmed V and J ends, which lost 6 bases and 1 base, there was a span of 14 bases. In DNA form, the CDR3 reads TGCGCCAGCAGGCCCCGTGACGTTGGCACAGATACGCAGTATTTT. This sequence encodes CASRPRDVGTDTQYF.

The chain combines TRBV5-4 with TRBJ2-1; no reliable D call. The germline V gene has CDR1 SGHNT and CDR2 YYREEE (reference sequence). V gave up 0 bases and J gave up 7 bases, with 8 bases separating them. CDR3 size: 13 residues. CDR3 DNA sequence: TGTGCCAGCAGCTTGGGGATCGGGAATGAGCAGTTCTTC. Its translation: CASSLGIGNEQFF.

V usage is TRBV5-1 and J usage is TRBJ1-3; D remains unclear. The V and J ends lost 1 base and 0 bases respectively, with 8 bases between them. Germline CDR1 and CDR2: SGHRS and YFSETQ. The CDR3 runs 15 residues. This CDR3 is CASSLPLPSGNTIYF. The CDR3 DNA is TGCGCCAGCAGCTTGCCTTTGCCCTCTGGAAACACCATATATTTT.

CDR3: CASSVEFRSSGNTIYF. The CDR3 DNA reads TGTGCCAGCAGCGTAGAATTCCGAAGCTCTGGAAACACCATATATTTT. The V gene is TRBV9, the J gene TRBJ1-3, with unresolved D. Trimming pared 0 bases from V and 0 bases from J, leaving 10 bases between. Germline CDR1 and CDR2: SGDLS and YYNGEE. The CDR3 is made up of 16 amino acids.

The V call is TRBV5-1, the J call TRBJ2-5, with 7 bases that match TRBD1. The germline V gene has CDR1 SGHRS and CDR2 YFSETQ. The CDR3 consists of 13 residues. J was trimmed by 4 bases and V by 1 base; bases with no gene match: 1. CDR3 sequence (DNA): TGCGCCAGCAGCTTGTCAGGGGGAGAGACCCAGTACTTC. Translation: CASSLSGGETQYF.

The V gene is TRBV4-1, the J gene TRBJ1-1; a possible D gene is TRBD1 (6 bases). This CDR3 has 15 residues. Germline CDR1 is MGHRA and CDR2 is YSYEKL. Trimming stripped 4 bases from V and 3 bases from J, with 15 bases between. The CDR3 loop is CASSLGQRSYTEAFF. CDR3 in DNA: TGCGCCAGCAGCCTCGGACAGCGGAGTTACACTGAAGCTTTCTTT.

This clone appeared once. CDR3 region: CASSVRLWDGYTF. Written as DNA, the CDR3 is TGTGCCAGTAGTGTTAGACTTTGGGACGGCTACACCTTC. The rearrangement links TRBV19 to TRBJ1-2; D is perhaps TRBD1 (5 bases). The CDR3 totals 13 residues. Trimming took off 5 bases at V and 8 bases at J, with 15 bases between the two ends. From germline, CDR1 is LNHDA and CDR2 SQIVND (reference sequence). The full variable domain, its missing parts supplied by reference TRBV19 and TRBJ1-2, is DGGITQSPKYLFRKEGQNVTLSCEQNLNHDAMYWYRQDPGQGLRLIYYSQIVNDFQKGDIAEGYSVSREKKESFPLTVTSAQKNPTAFYLCASSVRLWDGYTFGSGTRLTVV.

The gene calls are TRBV7-9 and TRBJ1-4; D is ambiguous. The CDR3 extends over 13 amino acids. Trimming left V 5 bases short and J 6 bases short, with 10 bases between. Looked up from germline, CDR1 is SEHNR and CDR2 is FQNEAQ (reference sequence). The CDR3 loop is CASSPDLDEKLFF. The CDR3 bases are TGTGCCAGCAGCCCGGACCTGGATGAAAAACTGTTTTTT. Variable domain in full (rest from reference TRBV7-9 and TRBJ1-4): DTGVSQNPRHKITKRGQNVTFRCDPISEHNRLYWYRQTLGQGPEFLTYFQNEAQLEKSRLLSDRFSAERPKGSFSTLEIQRTEQGDSAMYLCASSPDLDEKLFFGSGTQLSVL.

The rearrangement links TRBV5-4 to TRBJ1-5, with D hard to call. The germline CDR1 and CDR2 sequences are SGHNT and YYREEE (reference sequence). This CDR3 is 12 amino acids long. V shed 4 bases and J shed 4 bases, with 6 bases lying between them. The CDR3 DNA sequence: TGTGCCAGCAGCGTGGGGAATCAGCCCCAGCATTTT. This encodes CASSVGNQPQHF.

This clone was detected many times. The rearrangement uses TRBV30 and TRBJ2-7; D gene uncertain. V shed 8 bases and J shed 5 bases, with 16 bases lying between them. The CDR3 is 12 residues long. The germline CDR1 and CDR2 sequences are GTSNPN and SVGIG (reference sequence). CDR3 coding DNA: TGTGCCGGGGTTCGTCCGCCCGACGAGCAGTACTTC. Translating gives CAGVRPPDEQYF. Filled out from reference TRBV30 and TRBJ2-7, the complete variable domain reads SQTIHQWPATLVQPVGSPLSLECTVEGTSNPNLYWYRQAAGRGLQLLFYSVGIGQISSEVPQNLSASRPQDRQFILSSKKLLLSDSGFYLCAGVRPPDEQYFGPGTRLTVT.

CDR3 sequence: CASSLVGLNTEAFF. In DNA, the CDR3 is TGCGCCAGCAGCTTGGTGGGTTTAAACACTGAAGCTTTCTTT. This chain connects TRBV5-1 to TRBJ1-1; D is uncertain. The CDR3 length is 14 residues. Germline V gene lookup returns CDR1 SGHRS and CDR2 YFSETQ. V was pared by 0 bases and J by 2 bases, with 8 bases between. The complete variable domain, with remaining parts taken from reference TRBV5-1 and TRBJ1-1, reads KAGVTQTPRYLIKTRGQQVTLSCSPISGHRSVSWYQQTPGQGLQFLFEYFSETQRNKGNFPGRFSGRQFSNSRSEMNVSTLELGDSALYLCASSLVGLNTEAFFGQGTRLTVV.

The rearrangement joins TRBV6-5 to TRBJ1-5; TRBD1 might be the D (5 bases). Per the germline V gene, CDR1 is MNHEY and CDR2 is SVGAGI. The length of the CDR3 is 15 residues. V was cut by 6 bases and J by 5 bases, with 17 bases left in between. CDR3 sequence (DNA): TGTGCCAGCAGGCCTCAGGGAGAAGTCGATCAGCCCCAGCATTTT. This gives the protein CASRPQGEVDQPQHF.

This chain joins TRBV5-1 and TRBJ2-7; D unclear. The CDR3 has 13 amino acids. Looked up from germline, CDR1 is SGHRS and CDR2 is YFSETQ. Trimming took 0 bases from V and 3 from J, leaving 7 bases between them. This CDR3 reads CASSLGHIYEQYF. CDR3 DNA sequence: TGCGCCAGCAGCTTGGGACACATCTACGAGCAGTACTTC.

J is TRBJ2-2 and V is TRBV27; maybe TRBD1 (6 bases). Trimming shortened V by 8 bases and J by 3 bases, and 13 bases separated the two germline ends. Germline V CDR1 and CDR2: MNHEY, SMNVEV (reference sequence). The CDR3 totals 14 residues. The CDR3 spells CASSYREHTGELFF. CDR3 DNA sequence: TGTGCCAGCTCATACAGGGAGCACACCGGGGAGCTGTTTTTT.

V is TRBV7-2 and J is TRBJ2-1; a possible D gene is TRBD1 (5 bases). The CDR3 totals 16 residues. Trimming took 2 bases from V and 4 from J, leaving 15 bases between them. The germline V gene encodes CDR1 SGHTA and CDR2 FQGNSA. The CDR3 nucleotides are TGTGCCAGCAGCTTACGACGACAGCAGAAGTACAATGAGCAGTTCTTC. Translated, it gives CASSLRRQQKYNEQFF.

This rearrangement joins TRBV5-1 to TRBJ1-1; 10 nucleotides agree with TRBD1. The V and J ends lost 4 bases and 2 bases, in that order; junction bases with no gene match: 11. CDR3 length: 17 amino acids. Germline V lookup: CDR1 SGHRS, CDR2 YFSETQ. CDR3 bases: TGCGCCAGCAGCACCGGGTGGGGGGACAGGGGTAACACTGAAGCTTTCTTT. The encoded protein is CASSTGWGDRGNTEAFF.

J is TRBJ2-4 and V is TRBV5-1; D ambiguous. Trimming left V 0 bases short and J 1 base short, with 8 bases between. Per germline, CDR1 SGHRS and CDR2 YFSETQ. The CDR3 is 15 residues long. The DNA for the CDR3 is TGCGCCAGCAGCTTGGGGATGGTGGCCAAAAACATTCAGTACTTC. It encodes CASSLGMVAKNIQYF.

The chain employs TRBV5-6 and TRBJ2-7; D is unresolved. Trimming took off 3 bases at V and 4 bases at J, with 11 bases between the two ends. The CDR3 contains 13 residues. Germline-derived CDR1 and CDR2 are SGHDT and YYEEEE. The CDR3 loop is CASSSQGWYEQYF. The CDR3, as DNA: TGTGCCAGCAGCTCCCAAGGTTGGTACGAGCAGTACTTC.